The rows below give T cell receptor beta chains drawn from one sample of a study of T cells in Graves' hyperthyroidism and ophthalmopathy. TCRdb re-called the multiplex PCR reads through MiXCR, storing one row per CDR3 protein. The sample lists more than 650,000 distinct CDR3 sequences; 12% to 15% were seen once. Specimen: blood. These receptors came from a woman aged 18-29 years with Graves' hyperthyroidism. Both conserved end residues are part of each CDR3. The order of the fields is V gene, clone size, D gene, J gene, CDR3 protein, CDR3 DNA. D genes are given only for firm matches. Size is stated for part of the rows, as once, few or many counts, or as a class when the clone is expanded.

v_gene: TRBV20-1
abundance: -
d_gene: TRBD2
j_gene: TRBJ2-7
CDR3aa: CSLIASGRYEQYF
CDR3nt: TGCAGTCTCATAGCTAGCGGGAGGTACGAGCAGTACTTC

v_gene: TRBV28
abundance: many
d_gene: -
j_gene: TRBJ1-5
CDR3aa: CASSTGSGQPQHF
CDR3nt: TGTGCCAGCAGTACAGGGAGCGGTCAGCCCCAGCATTTT

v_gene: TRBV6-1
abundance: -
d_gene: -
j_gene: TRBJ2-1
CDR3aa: CASSYEPHFNYNEQFF
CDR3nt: TGTGCCAGCAGTTACGAACCCCACTTCAACTACAATGAGCAGTTCTTC

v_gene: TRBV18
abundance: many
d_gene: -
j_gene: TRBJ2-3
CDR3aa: CASSPDYGTDTQYF
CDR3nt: TGTGCCAGCTCACCGGACTACGGGACAGATACGCAGTATTTT

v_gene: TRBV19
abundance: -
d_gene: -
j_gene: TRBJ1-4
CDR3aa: CAGSSTRNEKLFF
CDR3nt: TGTGCCGGGTCATCGACACGGAATGAAAAACTGTTTTTT

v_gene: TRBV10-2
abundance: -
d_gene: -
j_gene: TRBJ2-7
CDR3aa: CASSESRGTLVYEQYF
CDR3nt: TGCGCCAGCAGTGAGTCGAGGGGGACTTTAGTCTACGAGCAGTACTTC

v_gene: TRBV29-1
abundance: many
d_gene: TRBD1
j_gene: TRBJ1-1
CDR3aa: CSVDVTGGMTEAFF
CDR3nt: TGCAGCGTAGACGTTACAGGGGGCATGACTGAAGCTTTCTTT

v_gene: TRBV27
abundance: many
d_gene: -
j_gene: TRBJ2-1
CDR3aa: CASSLSGDLYNEQFF
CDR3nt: TGTGCCAGCAGTTTATCTGGGGACCTCTACAATGAGCAGTTCTTC

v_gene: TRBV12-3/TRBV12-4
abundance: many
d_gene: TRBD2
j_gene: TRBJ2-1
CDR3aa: CASSPKGLAGDNEQFF
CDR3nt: TGTGCCAGCAGTCCGAAGGGACTAGCGGGGGACAATGAGCAGTTCTTC

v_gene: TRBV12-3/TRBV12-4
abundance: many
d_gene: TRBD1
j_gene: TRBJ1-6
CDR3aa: CASRMDRGNSPLHF
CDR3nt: TGTGCCAGCAGAATGGACAGGGGTAATTCACCCCTCCACTTT

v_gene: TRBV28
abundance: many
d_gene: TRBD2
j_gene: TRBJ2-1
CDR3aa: CASSSALSGTLGDEQFF
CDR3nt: TGTGCCAGCAGTTCCGCCTTGAGCGGGACCCTCGGGGATGAGCAGTTCTTC

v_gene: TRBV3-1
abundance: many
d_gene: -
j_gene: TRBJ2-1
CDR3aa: CASSQVHNEQFF
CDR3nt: TGTGCCAGCAGCCAGGTCCACAATGAGCAGTTCTTC

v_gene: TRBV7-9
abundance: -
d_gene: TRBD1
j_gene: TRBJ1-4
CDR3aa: CASSPRTGGSLSTNEKLFF
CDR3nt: TGTGCCAGCAGCCCCCGGACAGGGGGCTCCCTTTCAACTAATGAAAAACTGTTTTTT

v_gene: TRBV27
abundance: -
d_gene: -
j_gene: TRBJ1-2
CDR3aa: CASSSRILLNLGNYGYTF
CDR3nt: TGTGCCAGCAGTTCCCGAATCCTACTAAACCTAGGGAACTATGGCTACACCTTC

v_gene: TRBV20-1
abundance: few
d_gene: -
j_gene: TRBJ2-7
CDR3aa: CSATPRGEQYF
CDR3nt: TGCAGTGCTACTCCCCGGGGCGAGCAGTACTTC

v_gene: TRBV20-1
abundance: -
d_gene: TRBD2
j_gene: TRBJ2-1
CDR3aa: CSAREGSGSYNEQFF
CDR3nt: TGCAGTGCTAGGGAGGGTAGCGGGTCGTACAATGAGCAGTTCTTC

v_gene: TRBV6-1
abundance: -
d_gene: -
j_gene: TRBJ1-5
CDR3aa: CASSLWIRSNQPQHF
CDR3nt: TGTGCCAGCAGTCTCTGGATCCGAAGCAATCAGCCCCAGCATTTT

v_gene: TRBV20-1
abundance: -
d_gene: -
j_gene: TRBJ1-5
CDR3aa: CSAPGRGWGQPQHF
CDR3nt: TGCAGTGCCCCCGGTCGGGGATGGGGTCAGCCCCAGCATTTT

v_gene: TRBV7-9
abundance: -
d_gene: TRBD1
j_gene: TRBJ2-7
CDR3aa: CASSGQGFEQYF
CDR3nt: TGTGCCAGCTCGGGACAGGGGTTCGAGCAGTACTTC

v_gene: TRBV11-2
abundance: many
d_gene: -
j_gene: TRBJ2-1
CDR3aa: CASSLDIAGYNEQFF
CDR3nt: TGTGCCAGCAGCTTAGACATTGCAGGCTACAATGAGCAGTTCTTC

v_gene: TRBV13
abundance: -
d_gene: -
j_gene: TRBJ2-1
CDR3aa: CASSMTYNEQFF
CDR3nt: TGTGCCAGCAGTATGACCTACAATGAGCAGTTCTTC

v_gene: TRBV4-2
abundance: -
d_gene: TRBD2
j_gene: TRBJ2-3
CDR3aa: CASSPEGLAGLHTDTQYF
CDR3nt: TGTGCCAGCAGCCCCGAAGGACTAGCGGGTTTACACACAGATACGCAGTATTTT

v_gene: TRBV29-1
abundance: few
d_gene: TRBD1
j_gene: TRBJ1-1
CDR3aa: CSGLLTGTGGRDTEAFF
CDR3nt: TGCAGCGGACTTTTAACCGGGACAGGGGGCCGGGACACTGAAGCTTTCTTT

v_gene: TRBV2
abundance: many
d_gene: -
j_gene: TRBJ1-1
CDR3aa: CASSELGRGAFF
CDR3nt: TGTGCCAGCAGTGAACTGGGCCGGGGAGCTTTCTTT

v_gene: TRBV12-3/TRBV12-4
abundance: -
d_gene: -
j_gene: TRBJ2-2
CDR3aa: CASTPEWGVNTGELFF
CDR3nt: TGTGCCAGCACCCCGGAATGGGGGGTGAACACCGGGGAGCTGTTTTTT

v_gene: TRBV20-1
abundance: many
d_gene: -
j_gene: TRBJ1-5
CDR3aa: CSAKERAGRNQPQHF
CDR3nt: TGCAGTGCTAAAGAACGGGCAGGGCGCAATCAGCCCCAGCATTTT

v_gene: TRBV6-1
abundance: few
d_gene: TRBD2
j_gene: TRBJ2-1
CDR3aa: CASSELRGGSYNEQFF
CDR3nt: TGTGCCAGCAGTGAACTCCGGGGGGGCTCCTACAATGAGCAGTTCTTC

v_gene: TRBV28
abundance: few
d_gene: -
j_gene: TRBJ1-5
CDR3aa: CASSEADTQHF
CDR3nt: TGTGCCAGCAGTGAAGCAGATACGCAGCATTTT

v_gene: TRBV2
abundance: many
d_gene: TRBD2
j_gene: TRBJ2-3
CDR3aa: CASSRLAGTTDTQYF
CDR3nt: TGTGCCAGCAGTAGACTAGCGGGGACCACAGATACGCAGTATTTT

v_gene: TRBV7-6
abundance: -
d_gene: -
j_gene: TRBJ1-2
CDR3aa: CASSSRANYGYTF
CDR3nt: TGTGCCAGCAGCTCGAGAGCTAACTATGGCTACACCTTC

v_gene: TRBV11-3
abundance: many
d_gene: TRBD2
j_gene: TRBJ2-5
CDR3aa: CASSPGLAGFEETQYF
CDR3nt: TGTGCCAGCAGCCCCGGACTAGCGGGATTTGAGGAGACCCAGTACTTC

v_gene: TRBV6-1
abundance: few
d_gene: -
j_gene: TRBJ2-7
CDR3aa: CASSRLGGAYEQYF
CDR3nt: TGTGCCAGCAGCCGCCTCGGGGGAGCCTACGAGCAGTACTTC

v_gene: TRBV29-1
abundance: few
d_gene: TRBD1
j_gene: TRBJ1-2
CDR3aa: CSVQPGTANYGYTF
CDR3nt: TGCAGCGTCCAACCCGGGACAGCTAACTATGGCTACACCTTC

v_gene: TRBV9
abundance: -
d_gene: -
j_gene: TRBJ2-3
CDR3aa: CASSVRPGVADTQYF
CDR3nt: TGTGCCAGCAGCGTCCGACCGGGAGTCGCAGATACGCAGTATTTT

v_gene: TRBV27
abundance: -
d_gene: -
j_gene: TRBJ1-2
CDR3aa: CASSLSYSSYGYTF
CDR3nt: TGTGCCAGCAGTTTATCATACAGCTCCTATGGCTACACCTTC

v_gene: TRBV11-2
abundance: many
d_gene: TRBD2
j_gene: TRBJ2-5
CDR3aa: CASSPRLAGRETQYF
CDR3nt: TGTGCCAGCAGCCCCCGACTAGCGGGGAGGGAGACCCAGTACTTC

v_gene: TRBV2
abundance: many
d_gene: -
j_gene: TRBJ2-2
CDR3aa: CASSSGPTGELFF
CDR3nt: TGTGCCAGCAGTTCCGGACCCACCGGGGAGCTGTTTTTT

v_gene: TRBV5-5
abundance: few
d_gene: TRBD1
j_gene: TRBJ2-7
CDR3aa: CASSPGPGGGYEQYF
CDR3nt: TGTGCCAGCAGCCCGGGGCCAGGGGGCGGCTACGAGCAGTACTTC

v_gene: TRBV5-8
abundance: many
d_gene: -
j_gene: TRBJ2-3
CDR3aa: CASSPQGRGTDTQYF
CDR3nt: TGTGCCAGCAGCCCCCAGGGGAGGGGCACAGATACGCAGTATTTT

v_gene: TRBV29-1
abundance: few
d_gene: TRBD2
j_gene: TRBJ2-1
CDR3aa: CSVGRGGNEQFF
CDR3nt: TGCAGCGTGGGGAGGGGAGGCAATGAGCAGTTCTTC

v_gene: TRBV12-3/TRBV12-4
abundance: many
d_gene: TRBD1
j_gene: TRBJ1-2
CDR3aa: CASRTGQGFGYTF
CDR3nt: TGTGCCAGCAGGACGGGACAGGGATTTGGCTACACCTTC

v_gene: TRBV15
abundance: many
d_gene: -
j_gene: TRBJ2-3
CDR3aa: CATSLQGSTDTQYF
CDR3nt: TGTGCCACCAGCCTTCAAGGGAGCACAGATACGCAGTATTTT

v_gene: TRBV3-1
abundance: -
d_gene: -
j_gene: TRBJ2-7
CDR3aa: CATQGEGTVYEQYF
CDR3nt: TGTGCCACCCAAGGCGAGGGAACCGTCTACGAGCAGTACTTC